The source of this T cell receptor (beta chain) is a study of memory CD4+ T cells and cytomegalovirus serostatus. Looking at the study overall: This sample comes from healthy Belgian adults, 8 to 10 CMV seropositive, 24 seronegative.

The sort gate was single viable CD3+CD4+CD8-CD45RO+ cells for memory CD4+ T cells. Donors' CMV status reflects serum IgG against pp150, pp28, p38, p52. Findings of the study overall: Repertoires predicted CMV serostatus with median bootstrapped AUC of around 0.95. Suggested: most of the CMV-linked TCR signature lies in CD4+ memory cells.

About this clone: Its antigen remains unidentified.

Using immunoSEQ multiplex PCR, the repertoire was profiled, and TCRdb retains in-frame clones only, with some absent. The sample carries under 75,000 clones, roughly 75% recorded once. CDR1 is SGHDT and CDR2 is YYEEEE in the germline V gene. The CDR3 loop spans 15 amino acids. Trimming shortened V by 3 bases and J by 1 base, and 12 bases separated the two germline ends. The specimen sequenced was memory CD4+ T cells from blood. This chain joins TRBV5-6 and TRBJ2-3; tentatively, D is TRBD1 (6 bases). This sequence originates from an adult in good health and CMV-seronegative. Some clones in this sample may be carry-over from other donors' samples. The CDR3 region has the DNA TGTGCCAGCAGCTCGGACAGCTTTGGCACAGATACGCAGTATTTT. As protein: CASSSDSFGTDTQYF.